These T cell receptor beta chains were read from a single sample in a study of cytotoxic CD8 clonotypes in ibrutinib-treated CLL. The repertoire was sequenced with immunoSEQ multiplex PCR; TCRdb's copy has only in-frame clones and lacks some. The sample has 150,000 to 200,000 clones, approximately 68% seen once; the top ten hold around an eighth. Sequencing was performed on PBMCs, taken after 24 months of ibrutinib treatment. The receptor source for this set is a human donor with chronic lymphocytic leukemia. The conserved cysteine and the conserved F or W are not part of the CDR3 here. The order of the fields is D gene, V gene, CDR3 protein. A D gene is named only where the DNA matches it firmly.

NA	TRBV11-3	ASSLGLNTEAF
NA	TRBV30	AWSVGRSGELF
TRBD1	TRBV7-9	ASSLLAQGGGYT
TRBD2	TRBV5-1	ASSLGLAGGADTQY
TRBD1	TRBV5-1	ASSLAAIRQGFYGYT
TRBD1	TRBV18	ASSPYRTGGQNSNQPQH
NA	TRBV9	ASSVAGPGANVLT
NA	TRBV4-3	ASRVLEAGSEGYT
TRBD1	TRBV11-3	ASSFQGGSTEAF
NA	TRBV15	ATSRDAVNYGYT
TRBD2	TRBV28	ASSLAGVTYEQY
NA	TRBV18	ASSPGWRDEQY
TRBD2	TRBV18	ASSVGLAGNAEQY
NA	TRBV6-6	ASNVGGSNQPQH
NA	TRBV19	ASSLTGHSNQPQH
TRBD2	TRBV7-6	ASRPQSSLAGGYEQY
NA	TRBV7-9	ASSLGGSKYEQY
TRBD2	TRBV7-6	ASSAGLVNNEQF
NA	TRBV27	ASSLFRGGNEQF
NA	TRBV5-1	ASSLEPLTDTQY
NA	TRBV21-1	ASSKGRREETQY
NA	TRBV4-3	ASSQDRPYLGDTQY
TRBD1	TRBV19	ASNPGTGIYEQY
TRBD2	TRBV6-1	ASSELAVTYNEQF
NA	TRBV25-1	ASSSPSYNEQF
NA	TRBV7-8	ASSLVDMETQY
TRBD1	TRBV4-1	ASSQGDRDNTEAF
NA	TRBV28	ASRDSGNTIY
NA	TRBV6-5	ASSYSANGGQPQH
NA	TRBV7-9	ASRIAGDPEAF
TRBD1	TRBV6-5	ASSYYARGTAGEAF
TRBD1	TRBV7-2	ASSTQTGAGGNTIY
NA	TRBV5-4	ASSPRDIPSGGYT
NA	TRBV6-6	ASSYLRSYEQY
NA	TRBV7-3	ASSSSAQETQY
NA	TRBV18	ASSQGTPGSGQETQY
NA	TRBV28	ASSLGLFNTGELF
TRBD1	TRBV29-1	SATGQMNTEAF
NA	TRBV5-4	ASSYDHNTEAF
NA	TRBV11-2	ASSWGRGEQY
TRBD2	TRBV4-2	ASSRNSGRETGELF
NA	TRBV6-6	ASTTYGGGVDYT
NA	TRBV4-1	ASSPPGPSSYEQY